The clone carrying this TCR beta chain was seen many times. The data belong to a study of early T cells in non-severe SARS-CoV-2 infection. In the study overall: Sequencing used unsorted whole-blood bulk RNA, so chains lack pairing.

With V trimmed by 4 bases and J by 7 bases, 15 bases remained unmatched. CDR3 length: 17 residues. Germline V CDR1 and CDR2: LGHDT, YNNKEL (reference sequence). The TCR library protocol attached unique molecular identifiers to the individual cDNA molecules. Using its own MiXCR run on the 5' RACE reads, TCRdb lists one record per CDR3 protein. This table holds around 78,000 distinct CDR3 sequences, about 9.5% found once. This receptor was identified in an adult who was a healthcare worker with PCR-confirmed SARS-CoV-2 infection or an uninfected control (not recorded which). The sequencing here drew on whole blood, taken at baseline. This chain uses TRBV3-1 with TRBJ2-1; 8 bases agree with TRBD2. The CDR3 DNA follows: TGTGCCAGCAGCCTCCCGCGCGGGGGAACGGGGGGGAATGAGCAGTTCTTC. Translating gives CASSLPRGGTGGNEQFF.